The clone carrying this T cell receptor beta chain has ten or more counts. This sample is drawn from a study of regulatory T cells in long-lasting Graves disease. Looking at the study overall: Persistent Graves' disease required over 5 years of antithyroid drugs and positive TSH receptor antibodies.

The sample's time point: persistent/refractory GD, antithyroid drugs over 5 years with positive TRAb. Generation of the TCR library employed RNA extracted from PBMCs. Patients met American Thyroid Association criteria for Graves' disease. Both iRepertoire HTBI primers and Arm-PCR of CDR3 regions were used to build the TCR beta libraries. As originally analysed: From all samples, identification returned approximately 14 TRBJ and approximately 61 TRBV segments. MiXCR, run by TCRdb on the multiplex PCR reads, gives a single entry per CDR3 protein. The V and J calls, along with clone size, are taken from TCRdb and not from the paper's own processing. The table includes about 660,000 distinct CDR3 sequences, around 30% detected once. This receptor was taken from a female donor with Graves disease. Sequencing used peripheral blood mononuclear cells (PBMCs), obtained when the disease was refractory, from a patient treated with antithyroid drugs.

The CDR3, as DNA: TGTGCCAGCAGCCTACGACAGGGCCTCGGGGGCAATCAGCCCCAGCATTTT. It encodes CASSLRQGLGGNQPQHF. The chain carries TRBV12-3 or TRBV12-4 and TRBJ1-5; 7 bases agree with TRBD1. Unmatched junction bases numbered 13, after V lost 6 bases and J lost 2 bases. The CDR3 sequence is 17 residues long.